The next 10 T cell receptor beta chains were all read from a single sample in a study of post-analysis software for immune sequencing data (dated by TCRdb to the mid-2010s). Study-wide findings and limitations: Several TRBV segments, including TRBV5-6, TRBV5-1 and TRBV20-1, were significantly more frequent in patients than controls.

Library preparation was by PCR. These reads were obtained on an Illumina HiSeq 2500. To reduce PCR and sequencing biases, unique molecular identifiers were built into the TCR beta cDNA libraries. TCRdb handled the public reads itself, with Q25 trimming in fastp and clone calling in MiXCR, and kept productive beta chains. CDR3 protein duplicates are merged, each entry listing the most common genes and DNA. The sample includes about 210,000 distinct CDR3 sequences, with 25% to 30% observed a single time. The top ten constitute 3% to 3.5% of the sample. What these receptors recognize is not known. Input material: blood. These receptors were collected from a girl aged 2-17 years with multiple sclerosis.

This clonotype was counted at least ten times. This sequence joins TRBV6-2 or TRBV6-3 and TRBJ1-2; D ambiguous. Trimming took 7 bases from V and 7 from J, leaving 25 bases between them. Germline V CDR1 and CDR2: MNHEY, SVGEGT. There are 16 residues in the CDR3. The CDR3 DNA reads TGTGCCAGCATCCGCGGGGTCTCGTCCAATTTGTTTGGCTACACCTTC. Its protein product is CASIRGVSSNLFGYTF.

This clonotype was seen only a few times. The chain joins TRBV5-1 to TRBJ2-1; D call uncertain. Per the germline V gene, CDR1 is SGHRS and CDR2 is YFSETQ. CDR3 length: 14 residues. The germline V and J ends were trimmed by 4 bases and 3 bases, with 11 bases remaining between them. The CDR3: CASSLDARYNEQFF. CDR3 nucleotides: TGCGCCAGCAGCCTGGACGCCCGCTACAATGAGCAGTTCTTC.

This clonotype was seen a handful of times. This chain joins TRBV12-3 or TRBV12-4 and TRBJ1-1; D not certain. The V gene lost 7 bases and the J gene lost 7 bases, with 16 bases spanning the gap. The CDR3 is made up of 13 amino acids. CDR3 sequence: CASISGTYIEAFF. The DNA of the CDR3 is TGTGCCAGCATTAGCGGTACTTATATTGAAGCTTTCTTT.

This clonotype was picked up many times. V usage is TRBV12-3 or TRBV12-4 and J usage is TRBJ1-1, with D perhaps matching TRBD1 (5 bases). Trimming took 9 bases from V and 0 from J, leaving 17 bases between them. The CDR3 covers 15 residues. In nucleotides, the CDR3 is TGTGCCAGTAACCGGGGGGGGGAATTGAACACTGAAGCTTTCTTT. Its protein product is CASNRGGELNTEAFF.

This clonotype was counted ten times or more. The chain links TRBV7-2 to TRBJ2-3; D is ambiguous. The CDR3 extends over 13 amino acids. The germline CDR1 and CDR2 sequences are SGHTA and FQGNSA. V was pared by 1 base and J by 2 bases, with 4 bases between. CDR3 DNA sequence: TGTGCCAGCAGCTTAGAGAACACAGATACGCAGTATTTT. Amino acids: CASSLENTDTQYF.

The V and J genes are TRBV7-9 and TRBJ1-1; D gene uncertain. There are 15 residues in the CDR3. Germline V gene data show CDR1 as SEHNR and CDR2 as FQNEAQ (reference sequence). Trimming took off 6 bases at V and 1 base at J, with 15 bases between the two ends. The CDR3 sequence: CASSFGGQSNTEAFF. CDR3 in DNA: TGTGCCAGCAGTTTCGGAGGGCAGTCGAACACTGAAGCTTTCTTT.

Regarding this clonotype: A much larger clone lies one base from this, so it may be a read error. V and J are TRBV10-3 and TRBJ1-5; 11 bases agree with TRBD1. Per germline, CDR1 ENHRY and CDR2 SYGVKD. This CDR3 contains 15 residues. This CDR3 is CAISEAGQGEQPRHF. DNA for the CDR3: TGTGCCATCAGTGAGGCGGGACAGGGGGAACAGCCCCGGCATTTT.

This clonotype has just a few counts. The gene calls are TRBV30 and TRBJ1-2; possible D gene TRBD1, 5 bases. The CDR3 extends over 12 amino acids. Trimming removed 2 bases from V and 6 bases from J, with 10 bases in between. The germline V gene encodes CDR1 GTSNPN and CDR2 SVGIG (reference sequence). The CDR3 DNA follows: TGTGCCTGGAGTACGGGGGTACATGGCTACACCTTC. Protein sequence: CAWSTGVHGYTF.

This clonotype was counted ten times or more. V and J are TRBV12-3 or TRBV12-4 and TRBJ2-1, with TRBD2 identical over 13 bases. The CDR3 consists of 16 residues. The junction had 8 bases not matched to a gene; V was cut back by 4 bases and J by 8 bases. CDR3 protein: CASSSRLAGGPYEQFF. CDR3 bases: TGTGCCAGCAGTTCCAGACTAGCGGGGGGACCTTATGAGCAGTTCTTC.

This clonotype has a handful of counts. V gene TRBV19 combines with J gene TRBJ2-3; maybe TRBD2 (6 bases). This CDR3 spans 13 amino acids. V was shortened by 9 bases and J by 4 bases, with 14 bases between the two germline ends. Germline CDR1 reads LNHDA; CDR2 reads SQIVND (reference sequence). The CDR3 loop reads CASGTPPSDTQYF. The CDR3 bases are TGTGCCAGCGGGACTCCTCCCTCAGATACGCAGTATTTT.